What follows are 17 T cell receptor beta chains derived from one specimen sequenced in a study of tumor-infiltrating lymphocytes in primary liver carcinoma. A primer matching the constant region was used to make TCR beta cDNA from approximately 500 ng of total RNA. Amplification in three nested multiplex PCR rounds with slightly modified ARM-PCR gave rise to TCR beta libraries. Amplification in the first two PCR rounds was performed using TRBV1-TRBV30 forward primers and a C-beta reverse primer for roughly 9 cycles each. TCRdb called the multiplex PCR reads again in MiXCR, with one record for every CDR3 protein. The table shows 310,000 or so distinct CDR3 sequences, with 50% to 60% occurring only once. Unsorted whole blood served as the source of blood RNA, and germline DNA was extracted as well. Sequencing was done on a sample of peripheral blood. The receptors originated from a woman under 40 with primary liver carcinoma and hepatitis B virus infection.

This chain links TRBV5-1 with TRBJ2-3, with no clear D. CDR3 length: 13 residues. Germline-derived CDR1 and CDR2 are SGHRS and YFSETQ. The V end lost 4 bases, the J end lost 7 bases, and 13 bases lay between the germline ends. CDR3 amino acids: CASSPLAAHTQYF. The DNA of the CDR3 is TGCGCCAGCAGCCCTCTCGCTGCACATACGCAGTATTTT.

This clonotype appeared many times. The J gene is TRBJ2-1, the V gene TRBV11-2; D assignment may be TRBD1 or TRBD2 (6 bases each). Germline V CDR1 and CDR2: SGHAT, FQNNGV. This CDR3 comprises 16 residues. V shed 5 bases and J shed 0 bases, with 14 bases lying between them. CDR3 sequence: CASSPRGESSYNEQFF. CDR3 sequence (DNA): TGTGCCAGCAGCCCGAGGGGGGAGAGCTCCTACAATGAGCAGTTCTTC.

This clonotype was picked up many times. The genes are TRBV29-1 and TRBJ2-2; D gene uncertain. Germline V gives CDR1 SQVTM, CDR2 ANQGSEA. The germline V and J ends were trimmed by 6 bases and 6 bases, with 11 bases remaining between them. The CDR3 sequence is 12 residues long. The CDR3 DNA reads as TGCAGCGTGCGCACAGCCCCCGGGGAGCTGTTTTTT. This gives the protein CSVRTAPGELFF.

Notes on this clonotype: Relative to the germline gene, one junction end is altered; a read error may explain this. V and J are TRBV28 and TRBJ2-3; the match to TRBD1 covers 10 bases. This CDR3 is 13 amino acids long. Per the germline V gene, CDR1 is MDHEN and CDR2 is SYDVKM. The CDR3 is CASNRQGADTQYF. CDR3 DNA sequence: TGTGCCAGCAATAGACAGGGGGCAGATACGCAATATTTT.

Ten or more counts support this clonotype. The V gene is TRBV14, the J gene TRBJ1-1; unclear D gene. The CDR3 covers 13 residues. The germline gives CDR1 SGHDN, CDR2 FVKESK. The V gene lost 8 bases and the J gene lost 0 bases, with 10 bases spanning the gap. CDR3 in DNA: TGTGCCAGCTCCCTACACTTGAACACTGAAGCTTTCTTT. Translation: CASSLHLNTEAFF.

This clonotype was seen many times. This chain links TRBV4-2 with TRBJ1-5; D unresolved. The CDR3 extends over 14 amino acids. The germline V and J ends were trimmed by 8 bases and 0 bases, with 11 bases remaining between them. Germline V gives CDR1 LGHNA, CDR2 YNFKEQ. The CDR3 region is CASHTRFSNQPQHF. The DNA for the CDR3 is TGTGCCAGCCACACGCGCTTTAGCAATCAGCCCCAGCATTTT.

This clonotype was seen a few times. The chain carries TRBV29-1 and TRBJ2-4; TRBD1 aligns across 10 bases. Unmatched junction bases numbered 17, after V lost 2 bases and J lost 4 bases. The CDR3 sequence is 19 residues long. Germline V gives CDR1 SQVTM, CDR2 ANQGSEA. The CDR3 sequence: CSVETWTGGIFGLKNIQYF. CDR3 nucleotide sequence: TGCAGCGTTGAAACCTGGACAGGGGGTATTTTTGGTTTAAAAAACATTCAGTACTTC.

This clonotype has ten or more counts. The chain couples TRBV6-5 to TRBJ1-5; unclear D gene. V lost 6 bases and J lost 5, with 11 bases in between. CDR1 and CDR2 (germline): MNHEY, SVGAGI. The CDR3 is 13 amino acids. CDR3: CASSYVRHQPQHF. CDR3 nucleotide sequence: TGTGCCAGCAGCTACGTCAGGCATCAGCCCCAGCATTTT.

V is TRBV6-5 and J is TRBJ1-2, with D possibly matching TRBD1 (5 bases). The V gene's germline CDR1 is MNHEY and CDR2 SVGAGI. The CDR3 covers 12 residues. Trimming pared 11 bases from V and 6 bases from J, leaving 16 bases between. CDR3 region: CAVSYGGDGYTF. DNA of the CDR3: TGTGCCGTCAGTTACGGGGGAGATGGCTACACCTTC.

With respect to this clonotype: A much more abundant neighbour one base away suggests this may be a read error. V usage is TRBV6-1 and J usage is TRBJ1-2; the match to TRBD1 covers 8 bases. The CDR3 has 14 amino acids. J was trimmed by 2 bases and V by 7 bases; bases with no gene match: 6. CDR1 is MNHNS, CDR2 SASEGT, per germline. Here the CDR3 reads CASIRDRKNYGYTF. In nucleotides, the CDR3 is TGTGCCAGCATCCGGGACAGGAAAAACTATGGCTACACCTTC.

This clonotype turned up a few times. The genes are TRBV7-9 and TRBJ2-7; possibly TRBD2 for D (5 bases). The V end was cut by 11 bases, the J end by 2 bases, with 13 bases between. Per germline, CDR1 SEHNR and CDR2 FQNEAQ (reference sequence). The CDR3 has 12 amino acids. Written as DNA, the CDR3 is TGTGCCCTTGCTGAGGGCCCCTACGAGCAGTACTTC. This gives the protein CALAEGPYEQYF.

This clonotype was found many times. The CDR3 DNA follows: TGTGCCATCAGTGCCTTGGGGGCGGGTGGAGGGCTTTACGAGCAGTACTTC. Translation: CAISALGAGGGLYEQYF. The rearrangement uses TRBV10-3 and TRBJ2-7; D may correspond to TRBD1 or TRBD2 (6 bases each). The CDR3 has 17 residues. CDR1 ENHRY and CDR2 SYGVKD come from the germline V gene. V lost 4 bases to trimming and J lost 4 bases, with 23 bases between them.

By its share, this clonotype is medium-sized. The rearrangement uses TRBV11-2 and TRBJ2-5, with D uncertain. The CDR3 spans 13 residues. Trimming took off 10 bases at V and 6 bases at J, with 18 bases between the two ends. CDR1 is SGHAT and CDR2 is FQNNGV in the germline V gene. In nucleotides, the CDR3 is TGTGCCACCTCAGCAGAACCCCTGAAGACCCAGTACTTC. Protein product: CATSAEPLKTQYF.

Notes on this clonotype: A much larger clone sits a single nucleotide away, making a read error possible. V and J are TRBV29-1 and TRBJ2-7; 8 nucleotides line up with TRBD1. Per germline, CDR1 SQVTM and CDR2 ANQGSEA. CDR3 length: 13 residues. V shed 6 bases and J 9 bases; nucleotides not matched to a gene: 13. The CDR3 sequence is CSVGTTGVSRQYF. For the CDR3, the DNA is TGCAGCGTCGGCACGACAGGGGTATCTAGGCAGTACTTC.

The chain has TRBV28 and TRBJ1-4; D is unclear. CDR1 MDHEN and CDR2 SYDVKM come from the germline V gene. The CDR3 runs 14 residues. Trimming took off 4 bases at V and 3 bases at J, with 9 bases between the two ends. The CDR3 reads CASSSGVANEKLFF. In DNA, the CDR3 is TGTGCCAGCAGTTCCGGGGTTGCTAATGAAAAACTGTTTTTT.

With regard to this clonotype: The junction departs from germline at one end; a sequencing error may be responsible. The genes are TRBV11-2 and TRBJ2-5, with a weak D call TRBD2 (5 bases). In germline, CDR1 is SGHAT, CDR2 FQNNGV. This CDR3 comprises 12 residues. This CDR3 is CASSLVRGTQYF. The CDR3 region has the DNA TGTGCAAGCAGCTTAGTTCGGGGGACCCAGTACTTC.

For this clonotype: The junction departs from the called germline gene at one end, perhaps through a read error. The rearrangement uses TRBV12-3 or TRBV12-4 and TRBJ1-5; possible D gene TRBD1, 5 bases. This CDR3 comprises 14 residues. The CDR3 region has the DNA TGTGCCAGCAGCTGGGGGGGGGTCAATCGGCCCCAGCATTTT. Protein sequence: CASSWGGVNRPQHF.